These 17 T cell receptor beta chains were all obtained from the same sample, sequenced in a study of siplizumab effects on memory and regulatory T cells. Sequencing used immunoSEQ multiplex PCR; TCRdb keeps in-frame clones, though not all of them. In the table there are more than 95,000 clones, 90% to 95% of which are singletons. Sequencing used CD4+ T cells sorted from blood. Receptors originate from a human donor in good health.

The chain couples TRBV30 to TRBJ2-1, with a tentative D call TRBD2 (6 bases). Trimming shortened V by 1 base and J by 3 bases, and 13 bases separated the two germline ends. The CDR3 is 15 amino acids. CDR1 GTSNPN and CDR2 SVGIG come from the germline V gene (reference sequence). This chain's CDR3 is CAWSEVSGVYNEQFF. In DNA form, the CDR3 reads TGTGCCTGGAGTGAGGTTAGCGGAGTCTACAATGAGCAGTTCTTC.

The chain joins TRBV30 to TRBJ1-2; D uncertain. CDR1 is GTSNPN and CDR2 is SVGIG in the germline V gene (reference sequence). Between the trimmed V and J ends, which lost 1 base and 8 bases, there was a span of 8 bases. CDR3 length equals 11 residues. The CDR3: CAWSERNGYTF. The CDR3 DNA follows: TGTGCCTGGAGTGAGCGGAACGGCTACACCTTC. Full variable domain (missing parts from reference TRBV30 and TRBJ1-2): SQTIHQWPATLVQPVGSPLSLECTVEGTSNPNLYWYRQAAGRGLQLLFYSVGIGQISSEVPQNLSASRPQDRQFILSSKKLLLSDSGFYLCAWSERNGYTFGSGTRLTVV.

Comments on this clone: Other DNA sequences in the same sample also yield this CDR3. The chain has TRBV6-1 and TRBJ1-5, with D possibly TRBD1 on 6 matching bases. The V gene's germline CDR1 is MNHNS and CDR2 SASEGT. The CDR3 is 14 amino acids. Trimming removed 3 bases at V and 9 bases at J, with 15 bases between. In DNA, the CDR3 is TGTGCCAGCAGTGACGGGACAACCCATGGGCCCCAGCATTTT. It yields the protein CASSDGTTHGPQHF.

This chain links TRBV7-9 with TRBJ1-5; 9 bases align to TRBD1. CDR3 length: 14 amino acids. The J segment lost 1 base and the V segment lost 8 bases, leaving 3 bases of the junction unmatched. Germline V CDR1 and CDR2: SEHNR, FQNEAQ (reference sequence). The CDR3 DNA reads TGTGCCAGCTCCGGACAGGGGAGCAATCAGCCCCAGCATTTT. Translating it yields CASSGQGSNQPQHF.

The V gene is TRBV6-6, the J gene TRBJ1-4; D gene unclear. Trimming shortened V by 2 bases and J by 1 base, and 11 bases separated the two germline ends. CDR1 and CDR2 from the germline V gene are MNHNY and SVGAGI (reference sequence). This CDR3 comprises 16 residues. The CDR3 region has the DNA TGTGCCAGCAGTTACGGAGGTGCAAGAACTAATGAAAAACTGTTTTTT. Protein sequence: CASSYGGARTNEKLFF.

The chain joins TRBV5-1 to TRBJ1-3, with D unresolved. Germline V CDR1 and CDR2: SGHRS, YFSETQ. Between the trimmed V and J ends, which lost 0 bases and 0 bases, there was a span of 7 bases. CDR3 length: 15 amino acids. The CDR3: CASSLDRTSGNTIYF. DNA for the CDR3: TGCGCCAGCAGCTTGGACAGAACCTCTGGAAACACCATATATTTT.

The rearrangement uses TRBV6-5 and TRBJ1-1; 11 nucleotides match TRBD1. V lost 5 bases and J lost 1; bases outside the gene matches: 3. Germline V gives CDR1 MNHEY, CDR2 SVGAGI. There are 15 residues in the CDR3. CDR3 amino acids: CASSPGTGGNTEAFF. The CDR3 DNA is TGTGCCAGCAGTCCCGGGACAGGGGGGAACACTGAAGCTTTCTTT.

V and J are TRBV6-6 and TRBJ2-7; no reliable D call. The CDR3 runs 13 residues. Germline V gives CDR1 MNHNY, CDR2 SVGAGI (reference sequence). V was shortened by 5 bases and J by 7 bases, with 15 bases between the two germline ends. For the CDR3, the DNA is TGTGCCAGCAGTACCTTTGATCTGGGGGAGCAGTACTTC. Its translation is CASSTFDLGEQYF.

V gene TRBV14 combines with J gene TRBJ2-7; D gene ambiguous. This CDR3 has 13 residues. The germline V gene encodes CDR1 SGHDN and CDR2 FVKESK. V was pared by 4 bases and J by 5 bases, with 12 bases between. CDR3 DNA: TGTGCCAGCAGCCCCCATTCGGTGAACGAGCAGTACTTC. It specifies CASSPHSVNEQYF.

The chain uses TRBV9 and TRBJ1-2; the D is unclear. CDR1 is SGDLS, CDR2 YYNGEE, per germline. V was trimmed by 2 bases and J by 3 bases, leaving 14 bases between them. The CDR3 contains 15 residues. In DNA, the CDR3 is TGTGCCAGCAGCGTGGGATCGAGCGCAGACTATGGCTACACCTTC. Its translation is CASSVGSSADYGYTF.

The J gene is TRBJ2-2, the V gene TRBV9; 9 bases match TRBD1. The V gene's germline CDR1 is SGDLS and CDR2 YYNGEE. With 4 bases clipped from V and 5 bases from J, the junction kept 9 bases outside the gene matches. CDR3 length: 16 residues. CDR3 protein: CASSPHGTGQTGELFF. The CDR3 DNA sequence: TGTGCCAGCAGCCCCCATGGGACAGGGCAGACCGGGGAGCTGTTTTTT.

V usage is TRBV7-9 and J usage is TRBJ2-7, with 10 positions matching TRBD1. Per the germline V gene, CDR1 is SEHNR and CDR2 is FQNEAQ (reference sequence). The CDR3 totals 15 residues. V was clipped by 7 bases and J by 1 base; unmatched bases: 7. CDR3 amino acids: CASNTDRGLSYEQYF. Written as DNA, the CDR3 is TGTGCCAGCAACACAGACAGGGGGCTATCCTACGAGCAGTACTTC. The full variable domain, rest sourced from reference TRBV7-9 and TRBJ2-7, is DTGVSQNPRHKITKRGQNVTFRCDPISEHNRLYWYRQTLGQGPEFLTYFQNEAQLEKSRLLSDRFSAERPKGSFSTLEIQRTEQGDSAMYLCASNTDRGLSYEQYFGPGTRLTVT.

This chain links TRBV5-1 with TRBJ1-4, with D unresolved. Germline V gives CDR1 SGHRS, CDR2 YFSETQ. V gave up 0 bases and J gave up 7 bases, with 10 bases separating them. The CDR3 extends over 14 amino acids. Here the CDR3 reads CASSLGGSGEKLFF. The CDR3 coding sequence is TGCGCCAGCAGCTTGGGAGGGTCGGGTGAAAAACTGTTTTTT.

CDR3 protein: CAWSAGGTEAFF. For the CDR3, the DNA is TGTGCCTGGAGCGCAGGGGGCACTGAAGCTTTCTTT. The chain carries TRBV30 and TRBJ1-1; 7 nucleotides line up with TRBD1. CDR1 is GTSNPN and CDR2 is SVGIG in the germline V gene (reference sequence). This CDR3 is built from 12 residues. Trimming cost V 3 bases and J 4 bases; bases outside gene matches: 2.

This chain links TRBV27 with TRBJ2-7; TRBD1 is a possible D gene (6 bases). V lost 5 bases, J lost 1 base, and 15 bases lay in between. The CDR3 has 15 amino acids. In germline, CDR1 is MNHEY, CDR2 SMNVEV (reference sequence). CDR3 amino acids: CASSAYVGQSYEQYF. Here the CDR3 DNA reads TGTGCCAGCAGTGCCTACGTAGGACAGTCCTACGAGCAGTACTTC.

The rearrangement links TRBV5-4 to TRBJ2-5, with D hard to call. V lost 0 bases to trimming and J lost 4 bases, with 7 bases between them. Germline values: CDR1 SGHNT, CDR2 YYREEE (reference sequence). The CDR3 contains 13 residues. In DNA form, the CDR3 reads TGTGCCAGCAGCTTGGAGGAATTAGAGACCCAGTACTTC. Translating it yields CASSLEELETQYF.

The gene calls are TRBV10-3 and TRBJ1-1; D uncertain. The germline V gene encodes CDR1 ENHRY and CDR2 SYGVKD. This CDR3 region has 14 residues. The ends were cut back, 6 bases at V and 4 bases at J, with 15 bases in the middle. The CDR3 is CAISSNLGGTEAFF. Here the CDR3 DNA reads TGTGCCATCAGCTCCAATCTTGGTGGCACTGAAGCTTTCTTT.